The 18 T cell receptor beta chains reported below all come from one sample, sequenced in a study of cytomegalovirus exposure and HLA in healthy donors. In the PCR, 60 Vbeta and 13 Jbeta primers were used. Method: immunoSEQ multiplex PCR; TCRdb's copy keeps in-frame clones and lacks some. The repertoire holds around 230,000 clones, with roughly 85% as singletons. The sequencing sample was made of PBMCs. Source of these receptors: a girl under 10 years old in good health and CMV-seronegative.

This clone was picked up a small number of times. The chain combines TRBV6-5 with TRBJ1-2; no clear D gene. V shed 3 bases and J shed 8 bases, with 13 bases lying between them. Germline lookup yields CDR1 MNHEY and CDR2 SVGAGI. The CDR3 loop spans 13 amino acids. The CDR3 DNA follows: TGTGCCAGCAGTTATGATATCAGAGGCGGCTACACCTTC. It is translated as CASSYDIRGGYTF.

Note on this clone: At the DNA level, this CDR3 is encoded by other sequences in the same sample as well. The rearrangement joins TRBV5-1 to TRBJ2-5, with 10 nucleotides matching TRBD1. V was pared by 3 bases and J by 4 bases, with 0 bases of the junction left unmatched. CDR1 is SGHRS and CDR2 is YFSETQ in the germline V gene. This CDR3 is built from 13 residues. The CDR3 loop reads CASSWTGGETQYF. The CDR3 nucleotides read TGCGCCAGCAGCTGGACAGGGGGAGAGACCCAGTACTTC.

This chain joins TRBV15 and TRBJ2-7, with 9 bases matching TRBD1. The CDR3 consists of 15 residues. The J segment lost 1 base and the V segment lost 6 bases, leaving 7 bases of the junction unmatched. CDR1 LNHNV and CDR2 YYDKDF come from the germline V gene (reference sequence). The CDR3 region is CATRSRDRVSYEQYF. Written as DNA, the CDR3 is TGTGCCACCAGGTCCCGGGACAGGGTTTCCTACGAGCAGTACTTC.

This sequence joins TRBV12-5 and TRBJ2-2; D might be TRBD1 (5 bases). V was clipped by 4 bases and J by 4 bases, with 10 bases between them. In germline, CDR1 is LGHNT, CDR2 FRNRAP. This CDR3 has 14 amino acids. The CDR3 nucleotides are TGTGCTAGTGGTTGGACCAGGGTCACCGGGGAGCTGTTTTTT. Residues: CASGWTRVTGELFF.

This sequence joins TRBV9 and TRBJ2-2; 8 bases match TRBD2. Losses at the gene ends were 0 bases for V and 6 bases for J; bases not matched to a gene: 4. CDR1 and CDR2 from the germline V gene are SGDLS and YYNGEE. The CDR3 spans 15 residues. The CDR3 coding sequence is TGTGCCAGCAGCGTAGTTGCGGGGGGTGCCGGGGAGCTGTTTTTT. It translates to CASSVVAGGAGELFF.

This chain joins TRBV5-4 and TRBJ2-1, with 8 bases fitting TRBD2. This CDR3 spans 14 amino acids. CDR1 is SGHNT, CDR2 YYREEE, per germline (reference sequence). Germline trimming cut 4 bases from V and 6 bases from J; bases unmatched to any gene: 6. The CDR3 here is CASSLEAGANEQFF. The CDR3 DNA follows: TGTGCCAGCAGCCTCGAAGCGGGGGCCAATGAGCAGTTCTTC.

The rearrangement joins TRBV27 to TRBJ2-7; possible D gene TRBD1, 7 bases. Germline V CDR1 and CDR2: MNHEY, SMNVEV (reference sequence). This CDR3 has 20 residues. Trimming cost V 6 bases and J 3 bases, with 33 bases left between them. The CDR3 loop reads CASSPSPGTELAPEIYEQYF. In DNA form, the CDR3 reads TGTGCCAGCAGCCCTAGCCCCGGGACAGAACTAGCCCCCGAAATCTACGAGCAGTACTTC.

This sequence joins TRBV30 and TRBJ2-7, with 7 bases matching TRBD2. V dropped 1 base and J dropped 0; count of bases not matched to a gene: 9. The CDR3 totals 16 residues. Germline loops: CDR1 GTSNPN, CDR2 SVGIG (reference sequence). DNA for the CDR3: TGTGCCTGGAGTGGTAAGGGGAGGGACTTCTCCTACGAGCAGTACTTC. Translation: CAWSGKGRDFSYEQYF.

This clone is a singleton in its sample. This rearrangement joins TRBV7-8 to TRBJ2-1; 7 nucleotides align to TRBD2. Per germline, CDR1 SGHVS and CDR2 FQNEAQ. Trimming cost V 6 bases and J 3 bases; bases outside gene matches: 5. CDR3 length: 14 amino acids. Written as DNA, the CDR3 is TGTGCCAGCAGGAGAGCGGGACTCTACAATGAGCAGTTCTTC. Amino acid sequence: CASRRAGLYNEQFF. Filled out from reference TRBV7-8 and TRBJ2-1, the complete variable domain reads GAGVSQSPRYKVAKRGQDVALRCDPISGHVSLFWYQQALGQGPEFLTYFQNEAQLDKSGLPSDRFFAERPEGSVSTLKIQRTQQEDSAVYLCASRRAGLYNEQFFGPGTRLTVL.

The sample holds one count of this clone. V is TRBV29-1 and J is TRBJ1-1, with TRBD1 identical over 8 bases. CDR1 is SQVTM and CDR2 is ANQGSEA in the germline V gene. Unmatched junction bases numbered 11, after V lost 6 bases and J lost 5 bases. The CDR3 is made up of 14 amino acids. The CDR3, as DNA: TGCAGCGTGGGAGGAACAGGGGGGGGGACTGAAGCTTTCTTT. Its translation is CSVGGTGGGTEAFF.

This clone was recorded a few times. V and J are TRBV25-1 and TRBJ2-2; 9 bases are shared with TRBD1. The germline CDR1 and CDR2 sequences are MGHDK and SYGVNS. V trimming: 8 bases; J trimming: 5 bases; junction bases outside the gene matches: 6. This CDR3 comprises 14 residues. CDR3 nucleotide sequence: TGTGCCAGCCTACAGGGGGCGGGGACCGGGGAGCTGTTTTTT. Translation: CASLQGAGTGELFF.

The chain links TRBV29-1 to TRBJ2-7; TRBD2 is a possible D gene (6 bases). This CDR3 is built from 13 residues. Per germline, CDR1 SQVTM and CDR2 ANQGSEA. With 7 bases removed from V and 0 bases from J, the gap between germline ends came to 13 bases. CDR3 region: CSAAGLSSYEQYF. The CDR3 coding sequence is TGCAGCGCCGCGGGACTTAGCTCCTACGAGCAGTACTTC.

The V call is TRBV7-9, the J call TRBJ2-3; D gene ambiguous. The CDR3 runs to 16 residues. V was cut by 3 bases and J by 2 bases, with 15 bases left in between. Germline CDR1 SEHNR, CDR2 FQNEAQ (reference sequence). The CDR3: CASSFPSVADTDTQYF. CDR3 coding DNA: TGTGCCAGCAGCTTCCCGTCGGTAGCCGACACAGATACGCAGTATTTT.

This clone appeared once. V is TRBV14 and J is TRBJ1-3; D unclear. Germline CDR1 is SGHDN and CDR2 is FVKESK. The CDR3 extends over 15 amino acids. The ends were cut back, 5 bases at V and 0 bases at J, with 11 bases in the middle. CDR3 bases: TGTGCCAGCAGCTTTTCCCGGGGCTCTGGAAACACCATATATTTT. It encodes CASSFSRGSGNTIYF.

The chain links TRBV2 to TRBJ2-5, with TRBD2 identical over 12 bases. The junction had 11 bases not matched to a gene; V was cut back by 7 bases and J by 5 bases. The germline V gene encodes CDR1 SNHLY and CDR2 FYNNEI. The CDR3 contains 16 residues. The CDR3 reads CASMLTSGRLGETQYF. For the CDR3, the DNA is TGTGCCAGCATGTTGACTAGCGGGAGATTGGGGGAGACCCAGTACTTC.

The rearrangement joins TRBV6-1 to TRBJ1-4; D gene unclear. In germline, CDR1 is MNHNS, CDR2 SASEGT. The CDR3 sequence is 15 residues long. V shed 0 bases and J shed 4 bases, with 9 bases lying between them. The CDR3 region is CASSEAQLVNEKLFF. The CDR3 DNA reads TGTGCCAGCAGTGAAGCACAGCTCGTTAATGAAAAACTGTTTTTT.

The chain links TRBV6-4 to TRBJ2-1, with TRBD1 matching 7 bases. This CDR3 has 15 residues. Trimming at V came to 4 bases and at J to 0 bases, leaving 3 bases not matched to a gene. CDR1 is MRHNA, CDR2 SNTAGT, per germline. This chain's CDR3 is CASSVDRSSYNEQFF. The DNA of the CDR3 is TGTGCCAGCAGTGTGGACAGGAGCTCCTACAATGAGCAGTTCTTC.

The rearrangement joins TRBV4-2 to TRBJ2-7; the match to TRBD2 covers 11 bases. The germline V gene encodes CDR1 LGHNA and CDR2 YNFKEQ. This CDR3 has 19 amino acids. Trimming cost V 1 base and J 6 bases; bases outside gene matches: 17. The CDR3, as DNA: TGTGCCAGCAGCCAAGTATCTCTAGCGGGGGGCGGCGGTCCCGCCGAGCAGTACTTC. Translating gives CASSQVSLAGGGGPAEQYF.